The present T cell receptor (beta chain) was sequenced within a study of blood T cell repertoires in COVID-19. Produced via immunoSEQ multiplex PCR; TCRdb's table is partial and in-frame only. Of 200,000 or so clones in the sample, roughly 88% were seen once. The CDR3 sequence is 14 residues long. Germline lookup yields CDR1 SNHLY and CDR2 FYNNEI. Trimming cost V 8 bases and J 10 bases, with 18 bases left between them. The sequencing input was PBMCs or T cells enriched from blood (not recorded which). The TCR originated in a woman aged 40-49 years with acute COVID-19. The chain joins TRBV2 to TRBJ1-6; D may be TRBD1 (6 bases). CDR3 in DNA: TGTGCCAGCTTATATAAACCAGGGGACTCACCCCTCCACTTT. Its translation is CASLYKPGDSPLHF.